A single sample gave rise to the 5 T cell receptor beta chains below, sequenced in a study of T cell responses to AZD1222 COVID-19 vaccine. TCRdb's copy holds only in-frame clones and misses some; the assay was immunoSEQ multiplex PCR. Of 100,000 or so clones in the sample, nearly 90% were seen once. The sample in question was peripheral blood, obtained 28 days after the second AZD1222 dose. The origin of the receptors is an adult who received the AZD1222 COVID-19 vaccine.

The chain combines TRBV2 with TRBJ1-2; no definite D call. The V end was cut by 4 bases, the J end by 3 bases, with 6 bases between. CDR3 length: 12 amino acids. Germline V gene data show CDR1 as SNHLY and CDR2 as FYNNEI. CDR3 residues: CASSVGDYGYTF. CDR3 sequence (DNA): TGTGCCAGCAGTGTGGGTGACTATGGCTACACCTTC.

The J gene is TRBJ1-3, the V gene TRBV4-1; 8 positions match TRBD1. The V and J ends lost 2 bases and 1 base, in that order; junction bases with no gene match: 1. Per the germline V gene, CDR1 is MGHRA and CDR2 is YSYEKL. The CDR3 runs 15 residues. In DNA form, the CDR3 reads TGCGCCAGCAGCCAACGACAGGGGTCTGGAAACACCATATATTTT. This gives the protein CASSQRQGSGNTIYF.

The rearrangement links TRBV18 to TRBJ1-1; a possible D gene is TRBD1 (5 bases). The germline V gene encodes CDR1 KGHSH and CDR2 LQKENI. The CDR3 covers 14 residues. V dropped 3 bases and J dropped 7 bases, with 15 bases sitting between them. The CDR3 sequence: CASSPRRGEGEAFF. CDR3 nucleotides: TGTGCCAGCTCACCTCGCCGGGGGGAAGGTGAAGCTTTCTTT.

The chain carries TRBV13 and TRBJ2-1; 10 nucleotides line up with TRBD2. V trimming: 0 bases; J trimming: 8 bases; junction bases outside the gene matches: 4. The CDR3 spans 15 residues. Germline V lookup: CDR1 PRHDT, CDR2 FYEKMQ (reference sequence). CDR3 sequence reads: CASSLGLAGVYEQFF. The CDR3 nucleotides read TGTGCCAGCAGCTTAGGGCTAGCGGGAGTCTATGAGCAGTTCTTC. Based on the CDR3 plus reference TRBV13 and TRBJ2-1, the full variable domain is AAGVIQSPRHLIKEKRETATLKCYPIPRHDTVYWYQQGPGQDPQFLISFYEKMQSDKGSIPDRFSAQQFSDYHSELNMSSLELGDSALYFCASSLGLAGVYEQFFGPGTRLTVL.

CDR3 in amino acids: CASSSGSANTEAFF. The CDR3 DNA reads TGTGCCAGCAGTAGTGGCAGTGCTAACACTGAAGCTTTCTTT. V is TRBV6-5 and J is TRBJ1-1; D not resolved. The CDR3 contains 14 residues. CDR1 is MNHEY, CDR2 SVGAGI, per germline. Trimming took off 5 bases at V and 2 bases at J, with 12 bases between the two ends.